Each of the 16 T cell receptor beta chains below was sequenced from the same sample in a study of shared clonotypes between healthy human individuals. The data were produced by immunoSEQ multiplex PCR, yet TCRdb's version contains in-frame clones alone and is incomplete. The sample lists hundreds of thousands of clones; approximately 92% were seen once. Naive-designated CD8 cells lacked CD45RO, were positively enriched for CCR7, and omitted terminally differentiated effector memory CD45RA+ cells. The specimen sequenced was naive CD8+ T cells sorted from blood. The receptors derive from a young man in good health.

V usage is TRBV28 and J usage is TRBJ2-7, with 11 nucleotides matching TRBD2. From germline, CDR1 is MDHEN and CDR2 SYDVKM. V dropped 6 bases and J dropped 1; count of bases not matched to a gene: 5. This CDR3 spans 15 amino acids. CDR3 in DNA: TGTGCCAGCAGGGGACTAGCGGAGATATCCTACGAGCAGTACTTC. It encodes CASRGLAEISYEQYF.

CDR3: CASSSGLAGVHEQYF. The CDR3 nucleotides are TGTGCCAGCAGCTCGGGACTAGCGGGAGTCCACGAGCAGTACTTC. The V gene is TRBV7-6, the J gene TRBJ2-7; TRBD2 matches at 14 bases. V shed 4 bases and J 5 bases; nucleotides not matched to a gene: 4. The CDR3 runs to 15 residues. Germline values: CDR1 SGHVS, CDR2 FNYEAQ. The variable domain in full, with the rest retrieved from reference TRBV7-6 and TRBJ2-7, is GAGVSQSPRYKVTKRGQDVALRCDPISGHVSLYWYRQALGQGPEFLTYFNYEAQQDKSGLPNDRFSAERPEGSISTLTIQRTEQRDSAMYRCASSSGLAGVHEQYFGPGTRLTVT.

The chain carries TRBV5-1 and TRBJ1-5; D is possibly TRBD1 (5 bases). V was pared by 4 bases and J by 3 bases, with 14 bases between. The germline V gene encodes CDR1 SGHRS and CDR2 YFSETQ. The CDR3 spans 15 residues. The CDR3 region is CASSPTGPNNQPQHF. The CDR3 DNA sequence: TGCGCCAGCAGCCCCACGGGGCCTAACAATCAGCCCCAGCATTTT.

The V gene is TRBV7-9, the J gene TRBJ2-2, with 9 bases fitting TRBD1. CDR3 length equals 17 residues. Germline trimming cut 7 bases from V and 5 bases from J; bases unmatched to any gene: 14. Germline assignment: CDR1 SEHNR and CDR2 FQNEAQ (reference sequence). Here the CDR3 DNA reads TGTGCCAGCATCCGCGACCGGGACAGGGTTGCGACCGGGGAGCTGTTTTTT. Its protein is CASIRDRDRVATGELFF. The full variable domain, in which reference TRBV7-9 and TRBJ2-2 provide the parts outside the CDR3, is DTGVSQNPRHKITKRGQNVTFRCDPISEHNRLYWYRQTLGQGPEFLTYFQNEAQLEKSRLLSDRFSAERPKGSFSTLEIQRTEQGDSAMYLCASIRDRDRVATGELFFGEGSRLTVL.

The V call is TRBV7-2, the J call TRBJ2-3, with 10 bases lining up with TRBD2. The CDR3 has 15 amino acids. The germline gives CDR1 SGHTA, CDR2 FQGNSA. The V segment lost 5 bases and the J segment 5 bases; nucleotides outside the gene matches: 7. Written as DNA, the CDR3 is TGTGCCAGCAGCCTCCTAGCGGGAGTTGGAGATACGCAGTATTTT. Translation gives CASSLLAGVGDTQYF. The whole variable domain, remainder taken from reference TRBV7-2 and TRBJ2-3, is GAGVSQSPSNKVTEKGKDVELRCDPISGHTALYWYRQSLGQGLEFLIYFQGNSAPDKSGLPSDRFSAERTGGSVSTLTIQRTQQEDSAVYLCASSLLAGVGDTQYFGPGTRLTVL.

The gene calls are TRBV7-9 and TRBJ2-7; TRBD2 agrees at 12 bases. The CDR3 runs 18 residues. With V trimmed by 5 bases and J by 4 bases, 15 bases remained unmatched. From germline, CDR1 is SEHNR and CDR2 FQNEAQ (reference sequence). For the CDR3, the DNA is TGTGCCAGCAGCCCACCCCCGGGACTAGCGGGCGTTCGGTACGAGCAGTACTTC. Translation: CASSPPPGLAGVRYEQYF.

The DNA for the CDR3 is TGTGCCAGCAGTTTACGACAGGACTACGAGCAGTACTTC. Residues: CASSLRQDYEQYF. V and J are TRBV6-1 and TRBJ2-7; maybe TRBD1 (6 bases). From germline, CDR1 is MNHNS and CDR2 SASEGT. Deletions cut 5 bases from V and 3 bases from J, with 11 bases between. This CDR3 is built from 13 residues.

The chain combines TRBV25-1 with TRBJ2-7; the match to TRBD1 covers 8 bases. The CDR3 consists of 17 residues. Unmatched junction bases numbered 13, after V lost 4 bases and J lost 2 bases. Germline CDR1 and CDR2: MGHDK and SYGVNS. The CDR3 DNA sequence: TGTGCCAGCAGTGGGACCCACTCTTCGGGACAGGCCTACGAGCAGTACTTC. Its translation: CASSGTHSSGQAYEQYF.

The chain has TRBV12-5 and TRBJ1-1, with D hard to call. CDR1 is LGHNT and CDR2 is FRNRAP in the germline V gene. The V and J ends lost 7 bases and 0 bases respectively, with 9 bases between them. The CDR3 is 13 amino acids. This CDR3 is CASAESLNTEAFF. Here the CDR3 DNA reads TGTGCTAGTGCAGAGAGCTTGAACACTGAAGCTTTCTTT. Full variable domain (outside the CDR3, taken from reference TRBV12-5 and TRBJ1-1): DARVTQTPRHKVTEMGQEVTMRCQPILGHNTVFWYRQTMMQGLELLAYFRNRAPLDDSGMPKDRFSAEMPDATLATLKIQPSEPRDSAVYFCASAESLNTEAFFGQGTRLTVV.

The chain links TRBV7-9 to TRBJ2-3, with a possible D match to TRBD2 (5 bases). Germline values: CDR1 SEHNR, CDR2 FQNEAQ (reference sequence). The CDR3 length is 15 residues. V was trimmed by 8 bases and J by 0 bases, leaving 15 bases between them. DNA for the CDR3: TGTGCCAGCTGGAGCGGCAGGAGAAGCACAGATACGCAGTATTTT. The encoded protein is CASWSGRRSTDTQYF.

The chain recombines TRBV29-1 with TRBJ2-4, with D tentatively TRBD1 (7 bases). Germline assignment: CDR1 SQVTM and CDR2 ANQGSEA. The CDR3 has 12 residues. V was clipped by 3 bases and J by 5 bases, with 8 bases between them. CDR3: CSVDRGENIQYF. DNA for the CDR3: TGCAGCGTTGACAGGGGGGAAAACATTCAGTACTTC.

The CDR3 loop is CASSPTPSARRTSTDTQYF. CDR3 bases: TGTGCCAGCAGCCCCACCCCCTCCGCCAGGCGTACTAGCACAGATACGCAGTATTTT. The chain uses TRBV7-3 and TRBJ2-3; D uncertain. Looked up from germline, CDR1 is SGHTA and CDR2 is FQGTGA. The V gene lost 5 bases and the J gene lost 0 bases, with 24 bases spanning the gap. There are 19 residues in the CDR3.

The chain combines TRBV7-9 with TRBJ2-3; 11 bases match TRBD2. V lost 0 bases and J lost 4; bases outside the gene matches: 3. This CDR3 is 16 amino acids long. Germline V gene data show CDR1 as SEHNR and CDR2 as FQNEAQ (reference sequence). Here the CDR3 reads CASSLALAGVADTQYF. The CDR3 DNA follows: TGTGCCAGCAGCTTAGCACTAGCGGGAGTCGCAGATACGCAGTATTTT.

CDR3 region: CAWTQGGRFQPQHF. The DNA for the CDR3 is TGTGCCTGGACGCAGGGGGGAAGATTTCAGCCCCAGCATTTT. This sequence joins TRBV30 and TRBJ1-5, with 7 positions matching TRBD1. CDR3 length: 14 residues. CDR1 is GTSNPN and CDR2 is SVGIG in the germline V gene (reference sequence). Trimming at V came to 4 bases and at J to 6 bases, leaving 9 bases not matched to a gene.

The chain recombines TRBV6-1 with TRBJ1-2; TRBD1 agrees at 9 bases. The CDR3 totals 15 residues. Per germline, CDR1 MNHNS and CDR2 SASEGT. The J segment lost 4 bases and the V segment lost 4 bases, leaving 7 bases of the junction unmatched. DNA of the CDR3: TGTGCCAGCAGTGTAACGACAGGGGGAGGCTATGGCTACACCTTC. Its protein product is CASSVTTGGGYGYTF.

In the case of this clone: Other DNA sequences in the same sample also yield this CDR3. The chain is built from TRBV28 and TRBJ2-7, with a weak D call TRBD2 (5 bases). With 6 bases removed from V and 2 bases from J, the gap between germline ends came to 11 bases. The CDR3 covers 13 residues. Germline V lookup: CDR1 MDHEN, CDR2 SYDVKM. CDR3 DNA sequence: TGTGCCAGCAGCCCGACCGGGACCTACGAGCAGTACTTC. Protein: CASSPTGTYEQYF.